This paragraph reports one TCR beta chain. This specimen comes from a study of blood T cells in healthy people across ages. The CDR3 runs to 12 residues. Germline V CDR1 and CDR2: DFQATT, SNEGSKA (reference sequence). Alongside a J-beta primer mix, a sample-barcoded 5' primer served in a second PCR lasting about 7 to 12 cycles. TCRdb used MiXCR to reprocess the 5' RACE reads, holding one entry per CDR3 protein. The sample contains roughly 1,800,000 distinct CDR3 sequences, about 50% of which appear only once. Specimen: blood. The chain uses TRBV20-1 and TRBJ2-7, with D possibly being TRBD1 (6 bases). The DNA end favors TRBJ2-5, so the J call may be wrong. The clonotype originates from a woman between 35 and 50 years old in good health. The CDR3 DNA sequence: TGCAGTGCTATTGACAGGTTAGAGACCCAGTACTTC. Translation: CSAIDRLETQYF.